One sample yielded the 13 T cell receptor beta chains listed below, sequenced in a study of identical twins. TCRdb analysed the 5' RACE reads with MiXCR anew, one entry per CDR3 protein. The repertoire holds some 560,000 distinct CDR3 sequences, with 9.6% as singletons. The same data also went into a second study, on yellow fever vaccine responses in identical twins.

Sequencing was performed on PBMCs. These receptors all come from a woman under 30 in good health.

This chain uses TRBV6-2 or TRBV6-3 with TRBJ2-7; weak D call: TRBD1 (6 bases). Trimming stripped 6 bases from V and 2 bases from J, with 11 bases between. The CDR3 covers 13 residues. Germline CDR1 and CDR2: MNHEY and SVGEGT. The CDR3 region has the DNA TGTGCCAGCAGCGTTCAGGGGCCCTACGAGCAGTACTTC. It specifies CASSVQGPYEQYF.

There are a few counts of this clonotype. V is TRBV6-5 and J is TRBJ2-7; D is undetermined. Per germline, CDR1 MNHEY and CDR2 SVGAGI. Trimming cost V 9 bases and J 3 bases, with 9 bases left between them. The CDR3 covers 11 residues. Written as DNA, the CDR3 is TGTGCCAGTCTATATAACTACGAGCAGTACTTC. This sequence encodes CASLYNYEQYF.

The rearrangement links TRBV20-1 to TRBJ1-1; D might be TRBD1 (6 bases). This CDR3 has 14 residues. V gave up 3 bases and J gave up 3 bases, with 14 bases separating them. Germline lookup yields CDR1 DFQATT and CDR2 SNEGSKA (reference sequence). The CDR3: CSARDEGVHTEAFF. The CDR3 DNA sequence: TGCAGTGCTAGGGACGAGGGGGTGCACACTGAAGCTTTCTTT.

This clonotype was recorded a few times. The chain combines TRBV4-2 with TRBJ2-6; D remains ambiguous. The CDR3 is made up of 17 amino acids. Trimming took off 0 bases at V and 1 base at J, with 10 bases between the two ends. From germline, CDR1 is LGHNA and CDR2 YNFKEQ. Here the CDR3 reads CASSQDKVWSGANVLTF. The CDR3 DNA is TGTGCCAGCAGCCAAGATAAGGTGTGGTCTGGGGCCAACGTCCTGACTTTC.

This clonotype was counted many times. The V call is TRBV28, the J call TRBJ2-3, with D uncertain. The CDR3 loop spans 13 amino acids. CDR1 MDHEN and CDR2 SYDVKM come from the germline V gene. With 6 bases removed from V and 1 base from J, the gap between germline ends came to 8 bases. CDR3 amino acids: CASSTTGTDTQYF. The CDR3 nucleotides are TGTGCCAGCAGCACGACTGGCACAGATACGCAGTATTTT.

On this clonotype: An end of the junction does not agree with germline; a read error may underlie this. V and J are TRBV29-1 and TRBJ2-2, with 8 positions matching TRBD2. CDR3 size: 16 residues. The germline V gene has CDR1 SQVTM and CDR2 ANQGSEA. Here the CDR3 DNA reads TGCAGCGTGGAAGGGCGCGGGGGGATGACCGGGGGGGAGCTGTTTTTT. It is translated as CSVEGRGGMTGGELFF.

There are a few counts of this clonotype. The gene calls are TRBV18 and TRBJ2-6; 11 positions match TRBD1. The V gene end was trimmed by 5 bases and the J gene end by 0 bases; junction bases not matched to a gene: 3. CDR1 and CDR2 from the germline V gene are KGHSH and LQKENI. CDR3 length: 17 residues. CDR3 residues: CASSTGQGASGANVLTF. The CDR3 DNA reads TGTGCCAGCTCAACCGGACAGGGGGCCTCTGGGGCCAACGTCCTGACTTTC.

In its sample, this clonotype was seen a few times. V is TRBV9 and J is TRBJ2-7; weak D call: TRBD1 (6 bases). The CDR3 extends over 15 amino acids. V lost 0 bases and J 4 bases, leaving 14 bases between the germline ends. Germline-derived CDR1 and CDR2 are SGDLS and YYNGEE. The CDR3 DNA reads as TGTGCCAGCAGCGTAGCTTCTACAGGGCGGTACGAGCAGTACTTC. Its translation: CASSVASTGRYEQYF.

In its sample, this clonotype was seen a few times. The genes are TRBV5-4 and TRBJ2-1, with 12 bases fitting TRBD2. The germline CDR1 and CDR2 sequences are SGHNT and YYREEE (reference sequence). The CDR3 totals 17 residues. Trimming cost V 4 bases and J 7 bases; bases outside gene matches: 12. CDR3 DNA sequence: TGTGCCAGCAGCCCGCCCCCGACTAGCGGGAGTAGAAATGAGCAGTTCTTC. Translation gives CASSPPPTSGSRNEQFF.

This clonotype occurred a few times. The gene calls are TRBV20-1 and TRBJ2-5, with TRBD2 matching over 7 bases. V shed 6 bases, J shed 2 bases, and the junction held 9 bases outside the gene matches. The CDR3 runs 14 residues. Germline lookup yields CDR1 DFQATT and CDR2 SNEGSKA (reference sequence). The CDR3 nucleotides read TGCAGTGCCCAGCCGGGCGGGGGTCAAGAGACCCAGTACTTC. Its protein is CSAQPGGGQETQYF.

As DNA, the CDR3 is TGCGCCAGCAGCCAAGAGGGGGGACGATCCTACAATGAGCAGTTCTTC. It is translated as CASSQEGGRSYNEQFF. The V gene is TRBV4-3, the J gene TRBJ2-1; weak D call: TRBD2 (6 bases). The germline V gene has CDR1 LGHNA and CDR2 YSLEER. The CDR3 has 16 amino acids. The V and J ends lost 0 bases and 1 base respectively, with 10 bases between them.

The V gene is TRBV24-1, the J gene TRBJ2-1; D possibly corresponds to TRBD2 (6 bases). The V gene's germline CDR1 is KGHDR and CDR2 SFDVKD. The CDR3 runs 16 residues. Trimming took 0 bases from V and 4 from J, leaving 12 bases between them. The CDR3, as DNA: TGTGCCACCAGTGATTTGAAAGGGGAGGCTTACAATGAGCAGTTCTTC. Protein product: CATSDLKGEAYNEQFF.

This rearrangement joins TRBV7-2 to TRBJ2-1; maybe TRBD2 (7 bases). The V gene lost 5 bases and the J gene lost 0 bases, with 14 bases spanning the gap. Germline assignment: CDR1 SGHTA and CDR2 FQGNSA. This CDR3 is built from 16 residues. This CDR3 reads CASSPEGGLSYNEQFF. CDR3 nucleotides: TGTGCCAGCAGCCCGGAGGGGGGGCTCTCCTACAATGAGCAGTTCTTC.